Below are 4 T cell receptor beta chains sequenced from a single sample in a study of regulatory T cells in long-lasting Graves disease (dated by TCRdb to the early 2020s). Read against the paper, the sample's time point label means: persistent/refractory GD, antithyroid drugs over 5 years with positive TRAb. For both TCR sequencing and RNA sequencing, RNA was extracted from PBMCs using TRIzol. Library preparation was by multiplex PCR. The sequencer listed for this sample is Illumina HiSeq 4000. iRepertoire HTBI primers and Arm-PCR amplification of CDR3 regions were used to construct TCR beta libraries. Starting from the raw public reads, TCRdb applied fastp trimming at Q25, assembled clones with MiXCR and retained in-frame beta chains. Every entry covers one CDR3 protein and lists the most common genes and DNA from its rows. In all, the sample holds some 420,000 distinct CDR3 sequences, and approximately 23% of those were seen once. The ten largest clones represent about an eighth of the sample.

The input for sequencing was peripheral blood mononuclear cells (PBMCs), taken when the disease was refractory, from a patient treated with antithyroid drugs. The receptors stem from a female donor with Graves disease.

This clonotype was picked up a small number of times. The rearrangement links TRBV20-1 to TRBJ2-1; D might be TRBD1 (6 bases). CDR1 DFQATT and CDR2 SNEGSKA come from the germline V gene (reference sequence). Trimming shortened V by 6 bases and J by 10 bases, and 25 bases separated the two germline ends. The CDR3 sequence is 15 residues long. The CDR3: CSAPNGGLHSREQFF. As DNA, the CDR3 is TGCAGTGCCCCCAATGGGGGCCTACATAGCAGAGAGCAGTTCTTC.

The chain couples TRBV3-1 to TRBJ1-3, with 10 bases matching TRBD1. Losses at the gene ends were 1 base for V and 4 bases for J; bases not matched to a gene: 4. The CDR3 contains 16 residues. Germline V lookup: CDR1 LGHDT, CDR2 YNNKEL (reference sequence). The CDR3 nucleotides are TGTGCCAGCAGCCAAGCCGGGACAGGGGTCGGAAACACCATATATTTT. It is translated as CASSQAGTGVGNTIYF.

This clonotype was detected many times. The CDR3 region has the DNA TGTGCCAGCAGCTCAAGCACTAAAGCAGCTTTCTTT. Residues: CASSSSTKAAFF. V is TRBV7-2 and J is TRBJ1-1; D unresolved. CDR1 and CDR2 (germline): SGHTA, FQGNSA. Between the trimmed V and J ends, which lost 4 bases and 10 bases, there was a span of 13 bases. This CDR3 is built from 12 residues.

The sample holds a few counts of this clonotype. For the CDR3, the DNA is TGTGCCATCAGGACCGACAGGAACACTGAAGCTTTCTTT. Protein sequence: CAIRTDRNTEAFF. J is TRBJ1-1 and V is TRBV10-3; D might be TRBD1 (5 bases). Germline CDR1 and CDR2: ENHRY and SYGVKD. The V end was cut by 6 bases, the J end by 1 base, with 9 bases between. This CDR3 is built from 13 residues.